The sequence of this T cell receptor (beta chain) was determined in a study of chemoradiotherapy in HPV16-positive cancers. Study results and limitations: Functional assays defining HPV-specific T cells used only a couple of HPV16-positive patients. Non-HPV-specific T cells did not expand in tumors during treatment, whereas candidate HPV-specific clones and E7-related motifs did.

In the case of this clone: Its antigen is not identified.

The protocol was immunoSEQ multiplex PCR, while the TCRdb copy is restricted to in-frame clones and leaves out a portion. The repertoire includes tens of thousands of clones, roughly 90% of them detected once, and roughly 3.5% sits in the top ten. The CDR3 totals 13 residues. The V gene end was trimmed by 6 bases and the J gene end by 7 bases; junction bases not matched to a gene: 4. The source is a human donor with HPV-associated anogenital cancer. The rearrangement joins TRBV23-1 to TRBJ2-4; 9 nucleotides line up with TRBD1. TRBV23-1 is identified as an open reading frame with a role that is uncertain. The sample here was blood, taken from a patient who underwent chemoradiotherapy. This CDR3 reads CASRTGGSNIQYF. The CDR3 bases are TGCGCCAGCAGGACAGGGGGTAGTAACATTCAGTACTTC.